These T cell receptor beta chains were read from a single sample in a study of blood T cell repertoires in COVID-19. Here immunoSEQ multiplex PCR was the method, and the copy in TCRdb shows in-frame clones only, minus some. The data contain over 110,000 clones, about 87% of them singletons. The sample taken for sequencing was peripheral blood. Every receptor here comes from a woman in her fifties or sixties with acute or convalescent COVID-19. Both conserved end residues are part of each CDR3. The D gene is left open where the match is weak. Clone size, where shown, is once, few, many, or a class for clones that have expanded.

CDR3 DNA	CDR3 protein	V gene	clone size	D gene	J gene
TGTGCCAGCTCACCTGGGACAGGGGGCCGGGAGACCCAGTACTTC	CASSPGTGGRETQYF	TRBV18	NA	TRBD1	TRBJ2-5
TGTGCCACCAGTGCCCTGGACTCTCCCGGGACAGATACGCAGTATTTT	CATSALDSPGTDTQYF	TRBV24-1	NA	NA	TRBJ2-3
TGCGCCAGCAGCACGGACAGATACAATGAGCAGTTCTTC	CASSTDRYNEQFF	TRBV5-1	NA	NA	TRBJ2-1
TGTGCCAGCAGTGAATACCCGGGGATAGGCAATCAGCCCCAGCATTTT	CASSEYPGIGNQPQHF	TRBV6-1	NA	NA	TRBJ1-5
TGTGCCAGCAGCTTAGGACTAGCGGGACGCAATGAGCAGTTCTTC	CASSLGLAGRNEQFF	TRBV5-6	NA	TRBD2	TRBJ2-1
TGTGCCAGCTCACTATCTACAGGGGTTGATAATTCACCCCTCCACTTT	CASSLSTGVDNSPLHF	TRBV18	few	TRBD1	TRBJ1-6
TGTGCTAGCAGCTTAGACGGGGGGGCTGACACCGGGGAGCTGTTTTTT	CASSLDGGADTGELFF	TRBV7-7	NA	TRBD2	TRBJ2-2
TGTGCCAGCAGTCCCTGGGGGGGGCCCAGCTCCTATAATTCACCCCTCCACTTT	CASSPWGGPSSYNSPLHF	TRBV2	NA	NA	TRBJ1-6
TGTGCCAGTACAGGGTATTATAGCAATCAGCCCCAGCATTTT	CASTGYYSNQPQHF	TRBV19	few	NA	TRBJ1-5
TGTGCCAGCAGTTCCCCCAGGGTCGGTGGTGAAGCTTTCTTT	CASSSPRVGGEAFF	TRBV28	NA	NA	TRBJ1-1
TGTGCCAGCAGCGGGGGGCCTCCAAGCTCCTACGAGCAGTACTTC	CASSGGPPSSYEQYF	TRBV9	NA	NA	TRBJ2-7
TGCAGCGCTAGTGGGACTAGCGGGGGGGAGACCCAGTACTTC	CSASGTSGGETQYF	TRBV29-1	once	TRBD2	TRBJ2-5
TGCGCCAGCAGCTTGGGACAGGGGGCGCCCTATGGCTACACCTTC	CASSLGQGAPYGYTF	TRBV5-1	NA	TRBD1	TRBJ1-2
TGTGCCAGCTCACCACTTTCGGGGGAAAGCAATCAGCCCCAGCATTTT	CASSPLSGESNQPQHF	TRBV18	few	NA	TRBJ1-5
TGTGCCAGTAGCCTCAATAGCGGGAGTCGGAATGAGCAGTTCTTC	CASSLNSGSRNEQFF	TRBV19	NA	TRBD2	TRBJ2-1
TGTGCCAGCAGCCCCAGGGCCAGCAGCTACACTGAAGCTTTCTTT	CASSPRASSYTEAFF	TRBV14	NA	NA	TRBJ1-1